A single sample is the source of the 21 T cell receptor beta chains below, sequenced in a study of T cells in Graves' hyperthyroidism and ophthalmopathy. TCR beta CDR3 region amplification was performed from RNA transcripts. When the TCR CDR3 underwent first-round RT-PCR, the HTBI primer set was used. MiXCR was run by TCRdb on the multiplex PCR reads, yielding one entry per CDR3 protein. The data show more than 500,000 distinct CDR3 sequences, with roughly 16% seen just once and around 28% held by the top ten. Specimen: blood. These receptors originate from a woman aged 30 to 39 with Graves' ophthalmopathy.

This clonotype was observed at least ten times. V gene TRBV20-1 combines with J gene TRBJ2-3; 14 nucleotides align to TRBD2. Germline values: CDR1 DFQATT, CDR2 SNEGSKA (reference sequence). This CDR3 comprises 14 residues. CDR3 sequence reads: CSGTSGSTADTQYF. Here the CDR3 DNA reads TGCAGCGGGACTAGCGGGAGTACTGCAGATACGCAGTATTTT.

This clonotype came up many times. The genes are TRBV13 and TRBJ1-2; the match to TRBD1 covers 7 bases. In germline, CDR1 is PRHDT, CDR2 FYEKMQ (reference sequence). The V segment lost 3 bases and the J segment 6 bases; nucleotides outside the gene matches: 4. There are 13 residues in the CDR3. CDR3 DNA sequence: TGTGCCAGCAGCTTGGGACAGCACGATGGCTACACCTTC. Translated: CASSLGQHDGYTF.

There are a few counts of this clonotype. This chain links TRBV4-1 with TRBJ2-2; 11 nucleotides align to TRBD2. Germline V lookup: CDR1 MGHRA, CDR2 YSYEKL. The length of the CDR3 is 17 residues. V shed 4 bases, J shed 5 bases, and the junction held 9 bases outside the gene matches. In DNA, the CDR3 is TGCGCCAGCAGCCCAGAGGGACTAGCGGATGGAACCGGGGAGCTGTTTTTT. Protein product: CASSPEGLADGTGELFF.

The chain recombines TRBV7-9 with TRBJ1-1, with TRBD1 matching over 7 bases. The V gene's germline CDR1 is SEHNR and CDR2 FQNEAQ (reference sequence). The CDR3 consists of 12 residues. With V trimmed by 4 bases and J by 8 bases, 4 bases remained unmatched. CDR3 amino acids: CASSSTGQEAFF. The CDR3 bases are TGTGCCAGCAGCTCCACGGGACAGGAAGCTTTCTTT.

The chain joins TRBV7-2 to TRBJ1-1, with TRBD1 matching over 9 bases. Unmatched junction bases numbered 6, after V lost 4 bases and J lost 3 bases. The CDR3 sequence is 15 residues long. Germline V lookup: CDR1 SGHTA, CDR2 FQGNSA. In nucleotides, the CDR3 is TGTGCCAGCAGCTCTACAGGGGGCCTCGACACTGAAGCTTTCTTT. Translated, it gives CASSSTGGLDTEAFF.

V usage is TRBV7-9 and J usage is TRBJ2-1, with 10 bases identical to TRBD1. The CDR3 is made up of 16 amino acids. Trimming cost V 0 bases and J 7 bases; bases outside gene matches: 6. Germline CDR1 is SEHNR and CDR2 is FQNEAQ (reference sequence). CDR3 sequence: CASSLAMGQGWNEQFF. CDR3 sequence (DNA): TGTGCCAGCAGCTTAGCGATGGGACAGGGGTGGAATGAGCAGTTCTTC.

This clonotype was seen more than once but under ten times. The chain couples TRBV4-2 to TRBJ2-7; no firm D call. Trimming pared 4 bases from V and 2 bases from J, leaving 15 bases between. CDR1 is LGHNA, CDR2 YNFKEQ, per germline. This CDR3 comprises 15 residues. CDR3 residues: CASSLGSETPYEQYF. CDR3 bases: TGTGCCAGCAGCCTTGGTTCGGAGACCCCCTACGAGCAGTACTTC.

This clonotype was detected ten times or more. The chain employs TRBV20-1 and TRBJ1-2; no definite D call. V lost 0 bases to trimming and J lost 7 bases, with 24 bases between them. In germline, CDR1 is DFQATT, CDR2 SNEGSKA (reference sequence). The CDR3 runs to 17 residues. CDR3 sequence: CSARDIGSALSLRGYTF. The CDR3 DNA is TGCAGTGCTAGAGATATTGGGTCGGCTTTATCCCTGCGTGGCTACACCTTC.

Here the CDR3 reads CASSRIGASYEQYF. CDR3 in DNA: TGTGCCAGCAGCCGAATCGGAGCTTCCTACGAGCAGTACTTC. This chain connects TRBV7-9 to TRBJ2-7, with unresolved D. Trimming removed 5 bases at V and 1 base at J, with 12 bases between. This CDR3 spans 14 amino acids. Germline V CDR1 and CDR2: SEHNR, FQNEAQ (reference sequence).

In its sample, this clonotype was seen a few times. V usage is TRBV28 and J usage is TRBJ2-2, with TRBD2 matching 7 bases. CDR1 is MDHEN and CDR2 is SYDVKM in the germline V gene. The junction had 5 bases not matched to a gene; V was cut back by 6 bases and J by 7 bases. There are 13 residues in the CDR3. CDR3 in amino acids: CASRRLANGELFF. The CDR3 region has the DNA TGTGCCAGCAGGCGACTAGCAAACGGGGAGCTGTTTTTT.

This rearrangement joins TRBV7-3 to TRBJ2-2; the D is unclear. The CDR3 runs to 13 residues. Trimming pared 1 base from V and 6 bases from J, leaving 6 bases between. CDR1 is SGHTA and CDR2 is FQGTGA in the germline V gene. In nucleotides, the CDR3 is TGTGCCAGCAGCTTAAAGTCCCCCGGGGAGCTGTTTTTT. Translated, it gives CASSLKSPGELFF.

Ten or more counts support this clonotype. The chain has TRBV18 and TRBJ2-1; TRBD2 matches at 8 bases. Germline V lookup: CDR1 KGHSH, CDR2 LQKENI. Trimming took 2 bases from V and 9 from J; bases not matched to a gene: 15. The CDR3 sequence is 17 residues long. CDR3 DNA sequence: TGTGCCAGCTCACCATATCCTAGCGGGCTTAGGAGAACTGAGCAGTTCTTC. The encoded protein is CASSPYPSGLRRTEQFF.

This clonotype was recorded a few times. This chain uses TRBV4-1 with TRBJ1-1; 7 bases align to TRBD1. The germline V gene has CDR1 MGHRA and CDR2 YSYEKL. The CDR3 extends over 15 amino acids. J lost 1 base, V lost 4 bases, and 6 bases had no gene match. Written as DNA, the CDR3 is TGCGCCAGCAGCCTGACAGGGCGGGCGAACACTGAAGCTTTCTTT. This encodes CASSLTGRANTEAFF.

The J gene is TRBJ2-7, the V gene TRBV6-2 or TRBV6-3; TRBD2 matches at 7 bases. Germline V gene lookup returns CDR1 MNHEY and CDR2 SVGEGT. J was trimmed by 3 bases and V by 6 bases; bases with no gene match: 11. This CDR3 region has 15 residues. CDR3 in amino acids: CASRGGSLPSYEQYF. The CDR3 DNA reads TGTGCCAGCAGGGGCGGGAGTCTACCCAGCTACGAGCAGTACTTC.

This clonotype was observed at least ten times. This chain links TRBV3-1 with TRBJ1-2; 8 positions match TRBD1. Germline trimming cut 0 bases from V and 1 base from J; bases unmatched to any gene: 10. The CDR3 totals 18 residues. Germline V gene lookup returns CDR1 LGHDT and CDR2 YNNKEL (reference sequence). CDR3 in DNA: TGTGCCAGCAGCCAAGAGGGAGGACAGGGAATTGGTAACTATGGCTACACCTTC. Its translation is CASSQEGGQGIGNYGYTF.

This clonotype was seen only a few times. The chain has TRBV4-3 and TRBJ1-2; no clear D. CDR1 and CDR2 (germline): LGHNA, YSLEER. The CDR3 contains 13 residues. Trimming pared 0 bases from V and 6 bases from J, leaving 8 bases between. The CDR3 region has the DNA TGCGCCAGCAGCCAAGAGCCTGTAGATGGCTACACCTTC. Residues: CASSQEPVDGYTF.

This clonotype was seen many times. The rearrangement uses TRBV5-4 and TRBJ1-2; no clear D. The CDR3 has 16 residues. V dropped 3 bases and J dropped 6 bases, with 21 bases sitting between them. The V gene's germline CDR1 is SGHNT and CDR2 YYREEE (reference sequence). The CDR3 reads CASSSPANGRGDGYTF. The CDR3 region has the DNA TGTGCCAGCAGCTCACCAGCCAATGGCCGAGGAGATGGCTACACCTTC.

This clonotype has ten or more counts. The chain couples TRBV20-1 to TRBJ2-2; D is possibly TRBD2 (6 bases). Trimming removed 1 base from V and 0 bases from J, with 6 bases in between. This CDR3 has 14 amino acids. Germline CDR1 DFQATT, CDR2 SNEGSKA (reference sequence). This chain's CDR3 is CSARVAANTGELFF. The CDR3 DNA sequence: TGCAGTGCTAGAGTAGCGGCGAACACCGGGGAGCTGTTTTTT.

This sequence joins TRBV19 and TRBJ1-1; no clear D. The germline gives CDR1 LNHDA, CDR2 SQIVND (reference sequence). This CDR3 region has 13 residues. V was trimmed by 7 bases and J by 1 base, leaving 10 bases between them. CDR3 amino acids: CASNKGQNTEAFF. The CDR3 DNA sequence: TGTGCCAGTAACAAGGGCCAGAACACTGAAGCTTTCTTT.

This clonotype was found many times. V and J are TRBV28 and TRBJ1-1, with D uncertain. This CDR3 comprises 12 residues. Germline V CDR1 and CDR2: MDHEN, SYDVKM. Between the trimmed V and J ends, which lost 5 bases and 3 bases, there was a span of 7 bases. CDR3 in DNA: TGTGCCAGCAGTCCGCTCCACACTGAAGCTTTCTTT. Translation gives CASSPLHTEAFF.

Ten or more counts support this clonotype. The rearrangement uses TRBV5-1 and TRBJ2-5; the D is unclear. Trimming took 4 bases from V and 2 from J, leaving 3 bases between them. The CDR3 totals 11 residues. CDR1 is SGHRS, CDR2 YFSETQ, per germline. DNA of the CDR3: TGCGCCAGCAGCCAGCAAGAGACCCAGTACTTC. Translating gives CASSQQETQYF.